These 17 T cell receptor beta chains originate from one sample sequenced in a study of blood T cell repertoires in COVID-19. Sequencing was performed with immunoSEQ multiplex PCR; in TCRdb, only in-frame clones are kept and a portion is missing. The sample records around 240,000 clones, 86% being singletons. The sample comprised PBMCs or T cells enriched from blood (not recorded which). These receptors all stem from a woman aged 45-59 years who had recovered from COVID-19.

The gene calls are TRBV7-2 and TRBJ1-2; D call uncertain. The CDR3 runs to 14 residues. V lost 3 bases to trimming and J lost 4 bases, with 12 bases between them. Per germline, CDR1 SGHTA and CDR2 FQGNSA. The CDR3 DNA sequence: TGTGCCAGCAGCTTTGAGGGTGTTGCCTATGGCTACACCTTC. This sequence encodes CASSFEGVAYGYTF.

This CDR3 reads CSASPYDNYGYTF. The CDR3 coding sequence is TGCAGTGCTAGTCCCTACGATAACTATGGCTACACCTTC. The chain carries TRBV20-1 and TRBJ1-2; D is undetermined. CDR1 and CDR2 from the germline V gene are DFQATT and SNEGSKA (reference sequence). The CDR3 spans 13 residues. Trimming took off 3 bases at V and 1 base at J, with 9 bases between the two ends.

In this sample, this clone turned up a few times. The chain employs TRBV6-4 and TRBJ1-1; no reliable D call. V was clipped by 6 bases and J by 1 base, with 9 bases between them. Per the germline V gene, CDR1 is MRHNA and CDR2 is SNTAGT. The CDR3 spans 13 residues. The CDR3 reads CASRATGNTEAFF. The CDR3 DNA reads TGTGCCAGCAGAGCAACGGGGAACACTGAAGCTTTCTTT.

The chain links TRBV2 to TRBJ2-3; no clear D. V lost 7 bases and J 0 bases, leaving 14 bases between the germline ends. The germline gives CDR1 SNHLY, CDR2 FYNNEI. This CDR3 has 15 amino acids. The CDR3 here is CASIEVGVSTDTQYF. Here the CDR3 DNA reads TGTGCCAGCATCGAGGTCGGCGTAAGCACAGATACGCAGTATTTT. The full variable domain, rest sourced from reference TRBV2 and TRBJ2-3, is EPEVTQTPSHQVTQMGQEVILRCVPISNHLYFYWYRQILGQKVEFLVSFYNNEISEKSEIFDDQFSVERPDGSNFTLKIRSTKLEDSAMYFCASIEVGVSTDTQYFGPGTRLTVL.

The chain links TRBV7-2 to TRBJ1-1, with D perhaps matching TRBD1 (6 bases). CDR3 length: 13 amino acids. Deletions cut 5 bases from V and 4 bases from J, with 11 bases between. The germline V gene has CDR1 SGHTA and CDR2 FQGNSA. Written as DNA, the CDR3 is TGTGCCAGCAGCGAACAGGGCGGCACTGAAGCTTTCTTT. Protein: CASSEQGGTEAFF.

This rearrangement joins TRBV4-1 to TRBJ2-7, with 12 bases lining up with TRBD1. This CDR3 has 16 residues. Germline V gene sequence: CDR1 MGHRA, CDR2 YSYEKL. Trimming took 4 bases from V and 4 from J; bases not matched to a gene: 8. The CDR3 bases are TGCGCCAGCAGCCCCGCCGGGACAGGGGGCTTTTACGAGCAGTACTTC. Translating gives CASSPAGTGGFYEQYF.

The chain has TRBV5-1 and TRBJ2-5; tentative D call: TRBD2 (6 bases). The V gene lost 0 bases and the J gene lost 2 bases, with 14 bases spanning the gap. CDR3 length: 16 amino acids. Germline-derived CDR1 and CDR2 are SGHRS and YFSETQ. CDR3 bases: TGCGCCAGCAGCTTGGTGGGACTCGGTATACAAGAGACCCAGTACTTC. It specifies CASSLVGLGIQETQYF.

The chain combines TRBV20-1 with TRBJ1-2; D is undetermined. The CDR3 runs 11 residues. CDR1 is DFQATT and CDR2 is SNEGSKA in the germline V gene (reference sequence). Between the trimmed V and J ends, which lost 3 bases and 4 bases, there was a span of 6 bases. This CDR3 reads CSASRGYGYTF. CDR3 nucleotides: TGCAGTGCTAGTCGCGGCTATGGCTACACCTTC.

The chain couples TRBV21-1 to TRBJ2-7; TRBD2, as called in the table, went unchecked against the DNA. TRBV21-1 is described as a pseudogene. The CDR3 is 13 amino acids. In DNA, the CDR3 is TGTGCCAGCATTTGGACGGGGGACTACGAGCAGTACTTC. It specifies CASIWTGDYEQYF.

The chain carries TRBV28 and TRBJ1-5, with 11 bases identical to TRBD1. The V gene end was trimmed by 5 bases and the J gene end by 5 bases; junction bases not matched to a gene: 5. The CDR3 runs 15 residues. Germline V gives CDR1 MDHEN, CDR2 SYDVKM. CDR3 coding DNA: TGTGCCAGCAGTCCGTGGACAGGGGGCGATCAGCCCCAGCATTTT. This translates into CASSPWTGGDQPQHF.

V usage is TRBV18 and J usage is TRBJ2-7; tentative D call: TRBD2 (5 bases). This CDR3 is built from 12 residues. The germline V gene encodes CDR1 KGHSH and CDR2 LQKENI. The V and J ends lost 2 bases and 5 bases respectively, with 7 bases between them. Written as DNA, the CDR3 is TGTGCCAGCTCACCAGTCGGGGACGAGCAGTACTTC. Encoded protein: CASSPVGDEQYF.

This chain links TRBV10-1 with TRBJ2-2; TRBD2 agrees at 10 bases. Germline CDR1 reads WNHNN; CDR2 reads SYGVQD (reference sequence). The V gene end was trimmed by 6 bases and the J gene end by 6 bases; junction bases not matched to a gene: 7. The length of the CDR3 is 15 residues. This CDR3 reads CASSPRSGGAGELFF. CDR3 bases: TGCGCCAGCAGCCCCCGAAGCGGGGGGGCCGGGGAGCTGTTTTTT.

The J gene is TRBJ2-3, the V gene TRBV20-1; no clear D gene. Trimming cost V 5 bases and J 3 bases, with 6 bases left between them. Germline V gene data show CDR1 as DFQATT and CDR2 as SNEGSKA (reference sequence). This CDR3 region has 11 residues. CDR3 bases: TGCAGTGCTCCCCGGACAGATACGCAGTATTTT. Translated, it gives CSAPRTDTQYF.

CDR3 in DNA: TGTGCCACCAGCAGAGCCACGACAGGAGTGACCTATGGCTACACCTTC. Translating gives CATSRATTGVTYGYTF. This rearrangement joins TRBV15 to TRBJ1-2; tentatively, D is TRBD1 (6 bases). This CDR3 spans 16 amino acids. The ends were cut back, 1 base at V and 4 bases at J, with 16 bases in the middle. Germline V gives CDR1 LNHNV, CDR2 YYDKDF (reference sequence).

This clone was recorded a few times. V usage is TRBV19 and J usage is TRBJ2-1; the D gene is possibly TRBD1 (5 bases). CDR1 is LNHDA, CDR2 SQIVND, per germline (reference sequence). V was pared by 5 bases and J by 8 bases, with 10 bases between. The CDR3 is made up of 12 amino acids. In DNA, the CDR3 is TGTGCCAGTAGTCCTCCCAGGGATGAGCAGTTCTTC. It specifies CASSPPRDEQFF.

This chain links TRBV6-5 with TRBJ1-2; D uncertain. With 0 bases removed from V and 8 bases from J, the gap between germline ends came to 10 bases. Per germline, CDR1 MNHEY and CDR2 SVGAGI. The CDR3 has 13 residues. The CDR3: CASSYSPTGGYTF. In DNA, the CDR3 is TGTGCCAGCAGTTACTCGCCCACGGGAGGCTACACCTTC.

This chain joins TRBV4-1 and TRBJ2-1; 12 bases align to TRBD1. The V and J ends lost 4 bases and 0 bases, in that order; junction bases with no gene match: 10. The CDR3 consists of 19 residues. CDR1 is MGHRA and CDR2 is YSYEKL in the germline V gene. The CDR3 nucleotides are TGCGCCAGCAGCCCGGGACAGGGGGCCCCTCTAAACTCCTACAATGAGCAGTTCTTC. This translates into CASSPGQGAPLNSYNEQFF.